A selection of T cell receptor beta chains follows, all from one sample in a study of T cell responses to AZD1222 COVID-19 vaccine. Data came from immunoSEQ multiplex PCR; TCRdb stores just in-frame clones and leaves some out. The data show 150,000 to 200,000 clones, 80% to 90% seen once. The input for sequencing was peripheral blood, taken 28 days after the second dose of the MenACWY control vaccine. These receptors originate from an adult who received the MenACWY meningococcal vaccine as a control. CDR3s include the opening cysteine and the closing phenylalanine or tryptophan.

v_call: TRBV5-5; cdr3_length: 15; cdr3_aa: CASRGLRPLNTEAFF
v_call: TRBV2; cdr3_length: 11; cdr3_aa: CASTSYNEQYF
v_call: TRBV4-2; cdr3_length: 13; cdr3_aa: CASSPPRSDEQFF
v_call: TRBV11-2; cdr3_length: 16; cdr3_aa: CASSLDPRASTDTQYF
v_call: TRBV24-1; cdr3_length: 16; cdr3_aa: CATNPTGATNTGELFF
v_call: TRBV7-8; cdr3_length: 16; cdr3_aa: CASSLGGRGRNTEAFF
v_call: TRBV7-8; cdr3_length: 16; cdr3_aa: CASSLVGEAAYYEQYF
v_call: TRBV7-8; cdr3_length: 13; cdr3_aa: CASSLGPNYEQYF
v_call: TRBV30; cdr3_length: 17; cdr3_aa: CAWSVDRELSYNSPLHF
v_call: TRBV3-1/TRBV3-2; cdr3_length: 15; cdr3_aa: CASSQGPGLVPGYTF
v_call: TRBV18; cdr3_length: 17; cdr3_aa: CASSPPAKPGLGSEQYF
v_call: TRBV7-9; cdr3_length: 13; cdr3_aa: CASSSSQSQPQHF
v_call: TRBV6-2/TRBV6-3; cdr3_length: 14; cdr3_aa: CASSLSGSLNEQFF
v_call: TRBV12-3/TRBV12-4; cdr3_length: 10; cdr3_aa: CASSFGQTSF
v_call: TRBV27; cdr3_length: 18; cdr3_aa: CASSFSPLAASYTGELFF
v_call: TRBV10-1; cdr3_length: 14; cdr3_aa: CAITGAGMNTEAFF
v_call: TRBV6-5; cdr3_length: 14; cdr3_aa: CASSYPGTSNEQFF
v_call: TRBV6-5; cdr3_length: 14; cdr3_aa: CASSYGATNEKLFF
v_call: TRBV18; cdr3_length: 14; cdr3_aa: CASSATGKGAEAFF
v_call: TRBV30; cdr3_length: 11; cdr3_aa: CAWRDRVEAFF
v_call: TRBV4-1; cdr3_length: 17; cdr3_aa: CASSQDKGVSFFYGYTF
v_call: TRBV29-1; cdr3_length: 12; cdr3_aa: CSVEQGARGYTF
v_call: TRBV30; cdr3_length: 13; cdr3_aa: CAWNRGPNEKLFF
v_call: TRBV29-1; cdr3_length: 13; cdr3_aa: CSAVPPTRDEQYF
v_call: TRBV7-9; cdr3_length: 16; cdr3_aa: CASSLGQGRAYNEQFF
v_call: TRBV15; cdr3_length: 17; cdr3_aa: CATSSGTGLSSGNTIYF